The present entry profiles one T cell receptor (beta chain) with its context. Clones were read by immunoSEQ multiplex PCR, and TCRdb kept only the in-frame ones, dropping some. Found here are tens of thousands of clones, approximately 90% of them singletons; the top ten hold 5% to 6%. V lost 2 bases and J 0 bases, leaving 20 bases between the germline ends. The CDR3 has 20 amino acids. Germline CDR1 MNHEY, CDR2 SVGEGT. This sample is part of a study of blood T cell repertoires in COVID-19. Sequencing was performed on peripheral blood. The chain couples TRBV6-2 or TRBV6-3 to TRBJ1-6, with D possibly matching TRBD1 (5 bases). The origin of this receptor is a man in his 60s with acute or convalescent COVID-19. The chain's CDR3 is CASSYPPPGRGNSYNSPLHF. DNA for the CDR3: TGTGCCAGCAGTTACCCTCCGCCGGGGCGGGGTAACTCCTATAATTCACCCCTCCACTTT.